This TCR beta chain appears in the sequencing data of a study of cytomegalovirus exposure and HLA in healthy donors. Study-wide context: One earlier analysis, a look at 180 million or so T cells, found fewer than 140 million unique TCR beta sequences.

It was with 60 Vbeta and 13 Jbeta primers that the PCR ran. Clones were read by immunoSEQ multiplex PCR, and TCRdb kept only the in-frame ones, dropping some. This table has about 130,000 clones, 76% appearing once. CDR3 length: 17 amino acids. The ends were cut back, 1 base at V and 4 bases at J, with 19 bases in the middle. In germline, CDR1 is SGHTA, CDR2 FQGNSA. This clone was seen more than once but under ten times. Antigen specificity is unknown. General study points: Earlier analysis looked at TCR beta V segments, and most were productive about 90% or about 30% of the time. Immune exposure information available was restricted to CMV serostatus.

The V gene is TRBV7-2, the J gene TRBJ1-2; no clear D. The receptor comes from a man in his forties or fifties in good health and CMV-seronegative. Sequences were obtained from PBMCs. CDR3 sequence (DNA): TGTGCCAGCAGCTTAGAGAGGGCCGCCAACCCGATCTATGGCTACACCTTC. Translated: CASSLERAANPIYGYTF.